This T cell receptor beta chain originates from a study of blood T cell repertoires in COVID-19. Method: immunoSEQ multiplex PCR; TCRdb's copy keeps in-frame clones and lacks some. The profile shows over 250,000 clones, around 87% of them singletons. From germline, CDR1 is LGHDT and CDR2 YNNKEL (reference sequence). With 1 base clipped from V and 5 bases from J, the junction kept 6 bases outside the gene matches. The CDR3 has 16 residues. The V and J genes are TRBV3-1 (or the pseudogene TRBV3-2) and TRBJ2-3; 10 bases map to TRBD2. This receptor was identified in a woman under 40 who had recovered from COVID-19. The sample consisted of PBMCs or T cells enriched from blood (not recorded which). DNA of the CDR3: TGTGCCAGCAGCCAAGGTAGCGGGGGGTTCGGAGATACGCAGTATTTT. Protein: CASSQGSGGFGDTQYF.